This T cell receptor beta chain comes out of a study of T cells after yellow fever vaccination. This clonotype has ten or more counts. Study-wide points: Weaker overall was a secondary response that nonetheless peaked faster, on day 5 versus 15.

TCRdb passed the 5' RACE reads through MiXCR, listing each CDR3 protein once. The top ten hold 20% of the sample, which has about 22,000 distinct CDR3 sequences, around 5.2% seen once. The CDR3 totals 14 residues. V shed 3 bases and J shed 3 bases, with 9 bases lying between them. The germline V gene encodes CDR1 LNHDA and CDR2 SQIVND (reference sequence). The TCR originated in a man in his late teens or twenties who received the YFV17D yellow fever vaccine. The V gene is TRBV19, the J gene TRBJ1-5; D is undetermined. The sample in question was PBMCs, either bulk or a sorted T-cell subset (CD4+, CD8+, memory, or dextramer-sorted; not recorded which), obtained around 45 days after the first yellow fever vaccination. As DNA, the CDR3 is TGTGCCAGTAGTATGGTACAGCTCAATCAGCCCCAGCATTTT. Protein product: CASSMVQLNQPQHF.